The 23 T cell receptor beta chains in this list originate from one sample, sequenced in a study of technical replicates of blood from a few donors. Measured with immunoSEQ multiplex PCR; TCRdb has only the in-frame clones, and not every one. The sample shows 99,000 or so clones, approximately 95% of them seen only once. Specimen: T cells isolated from PBMCs. The receptor source for this set is a human donor in good health.

V usage is TRBV27 and J usage is TRBJ2-3, with TRBD2 matching over 10 bases. Per the germline V gene, CDR1 is MNHEY and CDR2 is SMNVEV (reference sequence). CDR3 length: 14 residues. The ends lost 6 bases at V and 4 bases at J; junction bases unmatched: 4. CDR3 sequence: CASRPSGSSDTQYF. Here the CDR3 DNA reads TGTGCCAGCAGACCTAGCGGGAGCTCAGATACGCAGTATTTT.

The table lists this clone with a count of one. V and J are TRBV11-2 and TRBJ1-2, with D hard to call. The CDR3 has 11 residues. Germline loops: CDR1 SGHAT, CDR2 FQNNGV. Trimming shortened V by 6 bases and J by 4 bases, and 6 bases separated the two germline ends. The CDR3 nucleotides are TGTGCCAGCAGGACTCCCTATGGCTACACCTTC. Amino acid sequence: CASRTPYGYTF.

This clone occurred once. The chain carries TRBV25-1 and TRBJ2-6; D is ambiguous. The V end was cut by 1 base, the J end by 4 bases, with 5 bases between. CDR1 is MGHDK and CDR2 is SYGVNS in the germline V gene. The CDR3 is made up of 14 amino acids. Written as DNA, the CDR3 is TGTGCCAGCAGTGAATCCCTCGGGGCCAACGTCCTGACTTTC. Its protein is CASSESLGANVLTF.

V is TRBV30 and J is TRBJ1-1; D call uncertain. The germline V gene has CDR1 GTSNPN and CDR2 SVGIG (reference sequence). V was clipped by 1 base and J by 3 bases, with 12 bases between them. The CDR3 consists of 14 residues. CDR3 in amino acids: CAWSAPPGDTEAFF. The DNA of the CDR3 is TGTGCCTGGAGTGCCCCCCCGGGAGACACTGAAGCTTTCTTT.

J is TRBJ2-3 and V is TRBV6-5, with D maybe TRBD1 (5 bases). The V and J ends lost 4 bases and 2 bases respectively, with 13 bases between them. Per the germline V gene, CDR1 is MNHEY and CDR2 is SVGAGI. The CDR3 runs 15 residues. CDR3: CASSFHDSSTDTQYF. In DNA form, the CDR3 reads TGTGCCAGCAGTTTCCATGACAGTTCCACAGATACGCAGTATTTT.

CDR3 coding DNA: TGTGCCAGCAGTCTAATCTTCGGCGGGGAGCTGTTTTTT. Translated: CASSLIFGGELFF. The chain couples TRBV6-1 to TRBJ2-2; no clear D gene. V shed 5 bases and J shed 7 bases, with 11 bases lying between them. This CDR3 has 13 residues. The V gene's germline CDR1 is MNHNS and CDR2 SASEGT.

The chain combines TRBV6-1 with TRBJ2-3; 8 bases align to TRBD2. Germline V gives CDR1 MNHNS, CDR2 SASEGT. The junction had 12 bases not matched to a gene; V was cut back by 1 base and J by 0 bases. This CDR3 comprises 19 residues. The CDR3 DNA reads as TGTGCCAGCAGTGAAGGACTAGCGCTTTTCAAGACTAGCACAGATACGCAGTATTTT. Its translation: CASSEGLALFKTSTDTQYF.

The J gene is TRBJ2-1, the V gene TRBV20-1; D unclear. Trimming cost V 3 bases and J 3 bases, with 3 bases left between them. The CDR3 contains 11 residues. Germline loops: CDR1 DFQATT, CDR2 SNEGSKA (reference sequence). In nucleotides, the CDR3 is TGCAGTGCTAGTCTCTACAATGAGCAGTTCTTC. Encoded protein: CSASLYNEQFF.

CDR3 protein: CASSLVGEETQYF. CDR3 in DNA: TGCGCCAGCAGCTTGGTAGGGGAAGAGACCCAGTACTTC. The chain employs TRBV5-1 and TRBJ2-5; maybe TRBD1 (5 bases). The length of the CDR3 is 13 residues. Deletions cut 0 bases from V and 3 bases from J, with 6 bases between. Per germline, CDR1 SGHRS and CDR2 YFSETQ.

This clone was detected once. The chain couples TRBV14 to TRBJ2-2, with D possibly TRBD1 on 5 matching bases. Deletions cut 7 bases from V and 0 bases from J, with 9 bases between. This CDR3 comprises 14 residues. Germline V CDR1 and CDR2: SGHDN, FVKESK. Written as DNA, the CDR3 is TGTGCCAGCAACTGGGGCGCGAACACCGGGGAGCTGTTTTTT. Translated, it gives CASNWGANTGELFF.

The genes are TRBV2 and TRBJ1-5; 8 bases match TRBD1. Germline-derived CDR1 and CDR2 are SNHLY and FYNNEI. This CDR3 is 14 amino acids long. The ends lost 8 bases at V and 9 bases at J; junction bases unmatched: 12. The DNA for the CDR3 is TGTGCCAGCCATGGGACAGGAGGATTATCGCCCCAGCATTTT. Its protein is CASHGTGGLSPQHF.

The chain recombines TRBV27 with TRBJ1-2; tentative D call: TRBD1 (5 bases). CDR3 length: 12 amino acids. Trimming cost V 3 bases and J 4 bases, with 6 bases left between them. The germline V gene has CDR1 MNHEY and CDR2 SMNVEV (reference sequence). For the CDR3, the DNA is TGTGCCAGCAGTTTCGGGGGCTATGGCTACACCTTC. It yields the protein CASSFGGYGYTF.

This chain's CDR3 is CASSTLRDSIFPLHF. The DNA for the CDR3 is TGTGCCAGCAGCACTCTCCGGGACAGTATTTTTCCCCTCCACTTT. The chain combines TRBV6-5 with TRBJ1-6; 7 positions agree with TRBD1. Germline V CDR1 and CDR2: MNHEY, SVGAGI. The length of the CDR3 is 15 residues. With 6 bases clipped from V and 13 bases from J, the junction kept 15 bases outside the gene matches.

Of note for this clone: Compared with germline, one end of the junction differs, possibly owing to a read error. This chain uses TRBV5-6 with TRBJ2-5, with D possibly being TRBD1 (6 bases). Germline loops: CDR1 SGHDT, CDR2 YYEEEE. This CDR3 has 15 residues. The CDR3, as DNA: TGTGCCAGCAGCTTGGGGACAGCTTACCAGGAGACCCAGTACTTC. Amino acid sequence: CASSLGTAYQETQYF.

Only one count was recorded for this clone. The chain recombines TRBV19 with TRBJ1-2; 8 bases line up with TRBD1. The J segment lost 2 bases and the V segment lost 6 bases, leaving 2 bases of the junction unmatched. The CDR3 sequence is 13 residues long. Germline V gives CDR1 LNHDA, CDR2 SQIVND (reference sequence). CDR3: CASSQGANYGYTF. As DNA, the CDR3 is TGTGCCAGTAGCCAGGGGGCAAACTATGGCTACACCTTC.

This clone was counted once. The gene calls are TRBV21-1 and TRBJ2-5; no DNA check was done on the table's D call, TRBD1. TRBV21-1 is termed a pseudogene. The CDR3 extends over 17 amino acids. The CDR3 DNA is TGTGCCAGCCCAAGCCGGGACAGGGAGTGGCACAGGGAGACCCAGTACTTC. Amino acid sequence: CASPSRDREWHRETQYF.

The rearrangement uses TRBV15 and TRBJ2-7, with 8 bases aligning to TRBD1. The CDR3 totals 15 residues. The V segment lost 5 bases and the J segment 2 bases; nucleotides outside the gene matches: 8. The germline CDR1 and CDR2 sequences are LNHNV and YYDKDF (reference sequence). CDR3 region: CATSGRTGFPYEQYF. CDR3 bases: TGTGCCACCAGCGGAAGGACAGGGTTTCCCTACGAGCAGTACTTC.

This chain uses TRBV15 with TRBJ2-7, with 7 bases matching TRBD2. Losses at the gene ends were 3 bases for V and 2 bases for J; bases not matched to a gene: 7. The CDR3 consists of 15 residues. CDR1 and CDR2 from the germline V gene are LNHNV and YYDKDF (reference sequence). Written as DNA, the CDR3 is TGTGCCACCAGCAGGGGACTCGCGGGGGCCTACGAGCAGTACTTC. This sequence encodes CATSRGLAGAYEQYF.

The rearrangement links TRBV4-1 to TRBJ2-1, with 14 bases matching TRBD2. This CDR3 region has 13 residues. V dropped 11 bases and J dropped 10; count of bases not matched to a gene: 7. Germline values: CDR1 MGHRA, CDR2 YSYEKL. The chain's CDR3 is CACRGLAGGEQFF. The CDR3, as DNA: TGCGCCTGCCGCGGACTAGCGGGGGGCGAGCAGTTCTTC.

This sequence joins TRBV25-1 and TRBJ1-1; tentative D call: TRBD1 (6 bases). CDR1 and CDR2 from the germline V gene are MGHDK and SYGVNS. This CDR3 spans 13 amino acids. The V end was cut by 3 bases, the J end by 4 bases, with 9 bases between. CDR3 DNA: TGTGCCAGCAGTGAGGGGGCAGGCACTGAAGCTTTCTTT. Its protein product is CASSEGAGTEAFF.

This clone was picked up one time. V is TRBV2 and J is TRBJ2-2; 7 bases map to TRBD1. The germline V gene encodes CDR1 SNHLY and CDR2 FYNNEI. V was pared by 6 bases and J by 0 bases, with 4 bases of the junction left unmatched. The CDR3 covers 15 residues. CDR3 bases: TGTGCCAGCAGGATGGACAGGACGAACACCGGGGAGCTGTTTTTT. It codes for CASRMDRTNTGELFF. Full variable domain (outside the CDR3, taken from reference TRBV2 and TRBJ2-2): EPEVTQTPSHQVTQMGQEVILRCVPISNHLYFYWYRQILGQKVEFLVSFYNNEISEKSEIFDDQFSVERPDGSNFTLKIRSTKLEDSAMYFCASRMDRTNTGELFFGEGSRLTVL.

This clone is a singleton in its sample. The chain recombines TRBV2 with TRBJ2-1, with D possibly TRBD2 on 6 matching bases. This CDR3 has 14 residues. Germline loops: CDR1 SNHLY, CDR2 FYNNEI. V was clipped by 5 bases and J by 6 bases, with 14 bases between them. The CDR3 spells CASSLARSSNEQFF. The CDR3 DNA reads as TGTGCCAGCAGTCTAGCGAGGTCTTCCAATGAGCAGTTCTTC.

This chain connects TRBV2 to TRBJ2-1; D unclear. The germline gives CDR1 SNHLY, CDR2 FYNNEI. The CDR3 sequence is 13 residues long. Trimming stripped 8 bases from V and 2 bases from J, with 10 bases between. The CDR3 is CASYSSAYNEQFF. DNA of the CDR3: TGTGCCAGCTATTCCTCGGCCTACAATGAGCAGTTCTTC.